A single sample is the source of the 31 T cell receptor beta chains below, sequenced in a study of T cells after posttransplantation cyclophosphamide. Produced via immunoSEQ multiplex PCR; TCRdb's table is partial and in-frame only. Altogether 42,000 or so clones were found in the sample, and no singletons occur. Material for sequencing was PBMCs. These receptor sequences come from a woman in her forties or fifties in good health and a related stem cell transplant donor.

The DNA for the CDR3 is TGTGCCAGCAGTGATACAGGGGGCTCGAGGATTCAGTACTTC. Amino acids: CASSDTGGSRIQYF. J is TRBJ2-4 and V is TRBV2; 9 bases align to TRBD1. The CDR3 runs 14 residues. Trimming cost V 3 bases and J 10 bases; bases outside gene matches: 7. Germline CDR1 SNHLY, CDR2 FYNNEI.

This clone was found many times. The rearrangement uses TRBV11-2 and TRBJ1-4; TRBD1 matches at 8 bases. CDR3 length equals 16 residues. Unmatched junction bases numbered 9, after V lost 5 bases and J lost 4 bases. Per germline, CDR1 SGHAT and CDR2 FQNNGV. The CDR3 nucleotides read TGTGCCAGCAGCCTAATTACAGGGGGTGGTAATGAAAAACTGTTTTTT. As protein: CASSLITGGGNEKLFF.

This clone was seen many times. The chain is built from TRBV5-6 and TRBJ1-1; 8 bases are shared with TRBD1. The CDR3 runs to 15 residues. Germline V gene data show CDR1 as SGHDT and CDR2 as YYEEEE. V shed 3 bases and J 5 bases; nucleotides not matched to a gene: 9. Here the CDR3 DNA reads TGTGCCAGCAGCTCCCGACAGGGGATTGGTACTGAAGCTTTCTTT. Residues: CASSSRQGIGTEAFF.

This clone has at least ten counts. This chain uses TRBV11-3 with TRBJ2-7, with D possibly being TRBD1 (6 bases). Between the trimmed V and J ends, which lost 4 bases and 6 bases, there was a span of 13 bases. CDR1 and CDR2 (germline): SGHNT, YENEEA. There are 13 residues in the CDR3. CDR3 loop: CASSSSQGTEQYF. The CDR3 DNA sequence: TGTGCCAGCAGCTCCTCACAGGGCACCGAGCAGTACTTC.

Many counts were recorded for this clone. The chain is built from TRBV25-1 and TRBJ1-1, with D perhaps TRBD1 (5 bases). The germline CDR1 and CDR2 sequences are MGHDK and SYGVNS. This CDR3 has 15 residues. V dropped 3 bases and J dropped 5 bases, with 16 bases sitting between them. The CDR3 nucleotides read TGTGCCAGCAGTGAGTACGGCAGGGTGGAGACTGAAGCTTTCTTT. It codes for CASSEYGRVETEAFF.

This clone was observed many times. V gene TRBV2 combines with J gene TRBJ1-2, with TRBD1 matching 7 bases. Germline lookup yields CDR1 SNHLY and CDR2 FYNNEI. This CDR3 spans 12 amino acids. Losses at the gene ends were 5 bases for V and 11 bases for J; bases not matched to a gene: 8. The CDR3 region has the DNA TGTGCCAGCAGTCAGGGACAGCGGATATACACCTTC. Its protein is CASSQGQRIYTF.

This clone was counted at least ten times. The junction shows a germline mismatch at one end, possibly a read error. The chain links TRBV2 to TRBJ1-2; no definite D call. CDR1 is SNHLY, CDR2 FYNNEI, per germline. The CDR3 has 11 residues. CDR3: CASSEALKEAF. In nucleotides, the CDR3 is TGTGCCAGCAGTGAGGCTCTCAAAGAGGCCTTC.

This clone was observed many times. The chain employs TRBV30 and TRBJ2-2; TRBD1 matches 7 bases. V gave up 2 bases and J gave up 4 bases; unmatched junction bases: 7. This CDR3 spans 15 amino acids. Germline V gene lookup returns CDR1 GTSNPN and CDR2 SVGIG (reference sequence). The CDR3 nucleotides are TGTGCCTGGAGTAGTAAGGGGGCCCTCACCGGGGAGCTGTTTTTT. Protein sequence: CAWSSKGALTGELFF.

This clone has at least ten counts. This chain joins TRBV18 and TRBJ2-1; tentative D call: TRBD1 (6 bases). Trimming pared 3 bases from V and 3 bases from J, leaving 6 bases between. Germline CDR1 is KGHSH and CDR2 is LQKENI. CDR3 length equals 13 residues. The CDR3 DNA is TGTGCCAGCTCACCGGACAGCTACAATGAGCAGTTCTTC. This codes for CASSPDSYNEQFF. The variable domain in full, completed from reference TRBV18 and TRBJ2-1, reads NAGVMQNPRHLVRRRGQEARLRCSPMKGHSHVYWYRQLPEEGLKFMVYLQKENIIDESGMPKERFSAEFPKEGPSILRIQQVVRGDSAAYFCASSPDSYNEQFFGPGTRLTVL.

This clone has more than one count but fewer than ten. V and J are TRBV5-1 and TRBJ2-5; a weak D match, TRBD2 (6 bases). TRBJ2-7 matches the DNA end more closely, so the J call is doubtful. This CDR3 contains 15 residues. Germline V gene sequence: CDR1 SGHRS, CDR2 YFSETQ. CDR3 sequence: CASHSGGTDTYEQYF. Here the CDR3 DNA reads TGCGCCAGCCACTCTGGAGGGACTGACACCTACGAGCAGTACTTC.

This clone was counted ten times or more. V is TRBV4-1 and J is TRBJ1-2; 9 nucleotides agree with TRBD1. V shed 4 bases and J 3 bases; nucleotides not matched to a gene: 6. Per the germline V gene, CDR1 is MGHRA and CDR2 is YSYEKL. The length of the CDR3 is 15 residues. In nucleotides, the CDR3 is TGCGCCAGCAGCCCTACGGGACAGGGCGACTATGGCTACACCTTC. Encoded protein: CASSPTGQGDYGYTF.

In its sample, this clone was seen many times. The gene calls are TRBV19 and TRBJ1-2; possible D gene TRBD1, 6 bases. CDR1 and CDR2 (germline): LNHDA, SQIVND (reference sequence). V was clipped by 5 bases and J by 5 bases, with 15 bases between them. CDR3 length: 14 residues. This chain's CDR3 is CASSYIGQPYGYTF. CDR3 DNA: TGTGCCAGTAGTTACATCGGACAGCCATATGGCTACACCTTC.

This clone was detected many times. The V call is TRBV28, the J call TRBJ1-1, with 7 bases fitting TRBD1. Germline CDR1 and CDR2: MDHEN and SYDVKM. With 6 bases clipped from V and 4 bases from J, the junction kept 8 bases outside the gene matches. CDR3 length: 14 residues. CDR3 DNA: TGTGCCAGCAGGACAGGGCCCTTGGGCACTGAAGCTTTCTTT. This codes for CASRTGPLGTEAFF.

Ten or more counts support this clone. The chain joins TRBV5-8 to TRBJ1-5; TRBD1 aligns across 7 bases. The CDR3 length is 16 residues. Germline V lookup: CDR1 SGHTS, CDR2 YDEGEE. V shed 6 bases, J shed 1 base, and the junction held 10 bases outside the gene matches. The CDR3 sequence is CASIISGGGSNQPQHF. DNA of the CDR3: TGTGCCAGCATCATATCAGGGGGTGGGAGCAATCAGCCCCAGCATTTT.

This rearrangement joins TRBV11-2 to TRBJ1-2; unclear D gene. CDR3 size: 12 residues. CDR1 and CDR2 (germline): SGHAT, FQNNGV. V was clipped by 2 bases and J by 8 bases, with 9 bases between them. The CDR3 is CASSLSPGGYTF. For the CDR3, the DNA is TGTGCCAGCAGCTTAAGCCCAGGCGGCTACACCTTC.

This clone was counted between two and nine times. The chain links TRBV6-1 to TRBJ1-2; D might be TRBD1 (6 bases). CDR3 length: 15 amino acids. CDR1 MNHNS and CDR2 SASEGT come from the germline V gene. The germline V and J ends were trimmed by 6 bases and 2 bases, with 16 bases remaining between them. The CDR3 nucleotides are TGTGCCAGCAGCCGTCACTCCGGACAGAACTATGGCTACACCTTC. Its translation is CASSRHSGQNYGYTF.

There are a few counts of this clone. The V call is TRBV28, the J call TRBJ2-7; 9 nucleotides match TRBD1. The CDR3 has 15 residues. Germline trimming cut 6 bases from V and 5 bases from J; bases unmatched to any gene: 11. Germline CDR1 and CDR2: MDHEN and SYDVKM. The CDR3 sequence is CASRGHGTGNNEQYF. The CDR3 DNA reads as TGTGCCAGCAGGGGTCATGGGACAGGGAATAACGAGCAGTACTTC.

This clone turned up a few times. A much larger clone differs by one base, so this may be a read error. This rearrangement joins TRBV2 to TRBJ1-1, with 8 positions matching TRBD1. CDR1 SNHLY and CDR2 FYNNEI come from the germline V gene. V trimming: 10 bases; J trimming: 4 bases; junction bases outside the gene matches: 11. CDR3 length equals 14 residues. CDR3 region: CATRTGKRSTEAFF. The CDR3 DNA reads TGTGCCACCCGGACAGGGAAAAGAAGCACTGAAGCTTTCTTT.

The J gene is TRBJ1-2, the V gene TRBV6-6, with a possible D match to TRBD1 (6 bases). CDR1 is MNHNY and CDR2 is SVGAGI in the germline V gene (reference sequence). The CDR3 has 14 residues. The V end lost 5 bases, the J end lost 8 bases, and 18 bases lay between the germline ends. In nucleotides, the CDR3 is TGTGCCAGCAGTCGTGAACAGGGTCGTAAAGGCTACACCTTC. Translating gives CASSREQGRKGYTF.

This clone was counted at least ten times. The V call is TRBV5-1, the J call TRBJ1-1; 10 bases line up with TRBD1. V lost 5 bases and J lost 1; bases outside the gene matches: 5. The CDR3 is made up of 15 amino acids. Germline values: CDR1 SGHRS, CDR2 YFSETQ. The DNA of the CDR3 is TGCGCCAGCAGAAAGGACAGGGGGAAGAACACTGAAGCTTTCTTT. It codes for CASRKDRGKNTEAFF.

This clone showed up many times. This rearrangement joins TRBV7-3 to TRBJ1-6; D call uncertain. Trimming shortened V by 0 bases and J by 9 bases, and 12 bases separated the two germline ends. This CDR3 region has 15 residues. The germline gives CDR1 SGHTA, CDR2 FQGTGA. The CDR3 reads CASSLTGDVFSPLHF. CDR3 in DNA: TGTGCCAGCAGCTTAACTGGAGACGTTTTTTCACCCCTCCACTTT.

This clone appeared a few times. J is TRBJ1-2 and V is TRBV6-1; 8 bases line up with TRBD1. After removal of 6 bases from V and 6 bases from J, the junction contained 9 bases not matched to a gene. CDR3 length: 14 residues. The V gene's germline CDR1 is MNHNS and CDR2 SASEGT. DNA for the CDR3: TGTGCCAGCAGCAGGGACAGGTTATGGGATGGCTACACCTTC. Translating it yields CASSRDRLWDGYTF.

At least ten counts were recorded for this clone. The CDR3 loop reads CASSLDRDGDIQYF. DNA for the CDR3: TGTGCCAGCAGCTTGGACAGGGACGGAGACATTCAGTACTTC. The chain joins TRBV11-1 to TRBJ2-4, with 8 bases lining up with TRBD1. The CDR3 consists of 14 residues. The germline V gene encodes CDR1 SGHAT and CDR2 FQDESV (reference sequence). With V trimmed by 3 bases and J by 8 bases, 6 bases remained unmatched. The entire variable domain, with the rest obtained from reference TRBV11-1 and TRBJ2-4, is as follows: EAEVAQSPRYKITEKSQAVAFWCDPISGHATLYWYRQILGQGPELLVQFQDESVVDDSQLPKDRFSAERLKGVDSTLKIQPAELGDSAMYLCASSLDRDGDIQYFGAGTRLSVL.

This clone was recorded at least ten times. V usage is TRBV19 and J usage is TRBJ2-1, with 11 bases that match TRBD1. The CDR3 is made up of 15 amino acids. Germline V lookup: CDR1 LNHDA, CDR2 SQIVND (reference sequence). Trimming cost V 7 bases and J 2 bases; bases outside gene matches: 4. For the CDR3, the DNA is TGTGCCAGTACCCGGGACAGGGGGACCTACAATGAGCAGTTCTTC. It translates to CASTRDRGTYNEQFF.

Ten or more counts support this clone. This sequence joins TRBV6-5 and TRBJ1-1, with TRBD1 identical over 7 bases. Trimming removed 6 bases from V and 7 bases from J; junction bases left unmatched: 8. Germline values: CDR1 MNHEY, CDR2 SVGAGI. The CDR3 loop spans 13 amino acids. CDR3 bases: TGTGCCAGCAGATACGACAGGGCTAATGAAGCTTTCTTT. Translating gives CASRYDRANEAFF.

There are a few counts of this clone. V is TRBV7-8 and J is TRBJ2-5; 10 bases align to TRBD1. The J call may be wrong; the DNA end is better matched by TRBJ2-7. CDR1 and CDR2 from the germline V gene are SGHVS and FQNEAQ. The CDR3 loop spans 18 amino acids. CDR3 loop: CASTPSGTGASIVYEQYF. The DNA for the CDR3 is TGTGCCAGCACCCCATCCGGGACAGGGGCCTCAATCGTCTACGAGCAGTACTTC.

The table lists this clone with many counts. The CDR3 bases are TGTGCCAGCTCGCTAACGGGACAGCGTAACACTGAAGCTTTCTTT. It translates to CASSLTGQRNTEAFF. The chain carries TRBV18 and TRBJ1-1; 7 bases line up with TRBD1. Germline lookup yields CDR1 KGHSH and CDR2 LQKENI. CDR3 size: 15 residues. After removal of 6 bases from V and 2 bases from J, the junction contained 9 bases not matched to a gene.

This chain links TRBV27 with TRBJ1-2, with D tentatively TRBD1 (6 bases). CDR3 length: 14 residues. CDR1 is MNHEY and CDR2 is SMNVEV in the germline V gene (reference sequence). With 7 bases removed from V and 4 bases from J, the gap between germline ends came to 16 bases. CDR3 amino acids: CASKSGGPAYGYTF. CDR3 coding DNA: TGTGCCAGCAAGAGCGGGGGCCCAGCCTATGGCTACACCTTC.

V and J are TRBV18 and TRBJ1-2, with D maybe TRBD1 (5 bases). This CDR3 is 15 amino acids long. The germline gives CDR1 KGHSH, CDR2 LQKENI. Trimming pared 5 bases from V and 0 bases from J, leaving 13 bases between. For the CDR3, the DNA is TGTGCCAGCTCAGAGATGACAGTAACTAACTATGGCTACACCTTC. It specifies CASSEMTVTNYGYTF.

The chain joins TRBV23-1 to TRBJ2-5; weak D call: TRBD2 (6 bases). TRBV23-1 is labeled an ORF, and its function is uncertain. The CDR3 spans 17 residues. The ends were cut back, 4 bases at V and 0 bases at J, with 18 bases in the middle. The CDR3 region is CASSPPGGIRDQETQYF. CDR3 in DNA: TGCGCCAGCAGTCCCCCCGGAGGGATTAGGGACCAAGAGACCCAGTACTTC.

This clone was observed many times. J is TRBJ1-6 and V is TRBV19, with 9 bases matching TRBD1. Germline V gives CDR1 LNHDA, CDR2 SQIVND (reference sequence). With 4 bases clipped from V and 7 bases from J, the junction kept 11 bases outside the gene matches. The CDR3 covers 17 residues. The CDR3 sequence is CASSRSPGQGGNSPLHF. CDR3 DNA sequence: TGTGCCAGTAGTAGATCACCGGGACAGGGTGGCAATTCACCCCTCCACTTT.